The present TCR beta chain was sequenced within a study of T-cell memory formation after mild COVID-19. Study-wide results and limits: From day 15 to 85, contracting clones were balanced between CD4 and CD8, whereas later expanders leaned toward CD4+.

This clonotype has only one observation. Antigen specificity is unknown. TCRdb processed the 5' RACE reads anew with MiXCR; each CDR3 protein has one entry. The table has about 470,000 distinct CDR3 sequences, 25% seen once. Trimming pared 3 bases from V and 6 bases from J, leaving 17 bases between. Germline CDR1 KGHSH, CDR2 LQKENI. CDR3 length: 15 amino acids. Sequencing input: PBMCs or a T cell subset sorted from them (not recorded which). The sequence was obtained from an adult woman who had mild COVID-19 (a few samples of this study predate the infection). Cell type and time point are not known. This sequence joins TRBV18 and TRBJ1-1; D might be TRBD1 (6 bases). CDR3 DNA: TGTGCCAGCTCACCCACGACAGGTAATAGGGCTGAAGCTTTCTTT. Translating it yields CASSPTTGNRAEAFF.